Below, 29 T cell receptor beta chains from the same sample are listed, as sequenced in a study of cytomegalovirus exposure and HLA in healthy donors. Amplification used 60 Vbeta primers and 13 Jbeta primers. This table comes from immunoSEQ multiplex PCR, and its TCRdb copy is limited to in-frame clones, with some not included. Of fewer than 200,000 clones in the sample, roughly 80% were seen once. Sample: PBMCs. The receptors derive from a woman under 30 in good health and CMV-seronegative.

This sequence joins TRBV15 and TRBJ1-1, with D possibly TRBD1 on 6 matching bases. CDR1 and CDR2 from the germline V gene are LNHNV and YYDKDF (reference sequence). This CDR3 contains 14 residues. V dropped 3 bases and J dropped 1 base, with 9 bases sitting between them. The CDR3 coding sequence is TGTGCCACCAGCAGGGGAGGGGGGAACACTGAAGCTTTCTTT. Translating gives CATSRGGGNTEAFF.

V is TRBV11-3 and J is TRBJ2-3, with 12 bases identical to TRBD2. The CDR3 extends over 17 amino acids. Per germline, CDR1 SGHNT and CDR2 YENEEA. With V trimmed by 5 bases and J by 0 bases, 6 bases remained unmatched. The CDR3 reads CASSPGLAGPSTDTQYF. The CDR3, as DNA: TGTGCCAGCAGCCCGGGACTAGCGGGTCCTAGCACAGATACGCAGTATTTT.

The chain combines TRBV11-2 with TRBJ2-7; tentative D call: TRBD1 (5 bases). The CDR3 totals 15 residues. V was trimmed by 4 bases and J by 0 bases, leaving 13 bases between them. CDR1 and CDR2 (germline): SGHAT, FQNNGV. This chain's CDR3 is CASSSLLGASYEQYF. The CDR3 DNA reads as TGTGCCAGCAGCTCTCTTTTAGGGGCCTCCTACGAGCAGTACTTC.

The rearrangement joins TRBV27 to TRBJ2-5, with D possibly being TRBD1 (7 bases). The J call is in doubt because the DNA end fits TRBJ2-7 better. The length of the CDR3 is 15 residues. From germline, CDR1 is MNHEY and CDR2 SMNVEV (reference sequence). Written as DNA, the CDR3 is TGTGCCAGCAGTGTACAGGGGCGGGACTCCTACGAGCAGTACTTC. As protein: CASSVQGRDSYEQYF.

The genes are TRBV9 and TRBJ1-2; 10 bases map to TRBD1. The CDR3 covers 17 residues. Germline CDR1 SGDLS, CDR2 YYNGEE. V was pared by 3 bases and J by 1 base, with 9 bases of the junction left unmatched. The CDR3 DNA is TGTGCCAGCAGCGCCCAAGGACAGGGGGGCTTTAACTATGGCTACACCTTC. This gives the protein CASSAQGQGGFNYGYTF.

The rearrangement links TRBV11-2 to TRBJ1-2; no firm D call. Between the trimmed V and J ends, which lost 5 bases and 8 bases, there was a span of 15 bases. The CDR3 has 13 residues. The germline V gene encodes CDR1 SGHAT and CDR2 FQNNGV. Written as DNA, the CDR3 is TGTGCCAGCAGCACAACGACCCAGGAAGGCTACACCTTC. This sequence encodes CASSTTTQEGYTF.

The rearrangement uses TRBV28 and TRBJ2-7; the match to TRBD1 covers 7 bases. From germline, CDR1 is MDHEN and CDR2 SYDVKM. V trimming: 7 bases; J trimming: 2 bases; junction bases outside the gene matches: 5. The CDR3 length is 13 residues. CDR3 protein: CASTLGTAYEQYF. CDR3 coding DNA: TGTGCCAGCACCCTCGGGACAGCCTACGAGCAGTACTTC. Looking up the rest from reference TRBV28 and TRBJ2-7 gives the full variable domain: DVKVTQSSRYLVKRTGEKVFLECVQDMDHENMFWYRQDPGLGLRLIYFSYDVKMKEKGDIPEGYSVSREKKERFSLILESASTNQTSMYLCASTLGTAYEQYFGPGTRLTVT.

The J gene is TRBJ2-1, the V gene TRBV4-3; 8 bases line up with TRBD2. Trimming removed 3 bases from V and 0 bases from J; junction bases left unmatched: 10. The germline CDR1 and CDR2 sequences are LGHNA and YSLEER. The CDR3 totals 18 residues. The CDR3 is CASSQVLAGDLSYNEQFF. The CDR3 nucleotides are TGCGCCAGCAGCCAGGTCCTAGCGGGTGACCTCTCCTACAATGAGCAGTTCTTC.

This clone has just a few counts. Here the CDR3 reads CASSFLPGAKNIQYF. The CDR3 DNA follows: TGTGCCAGCAGCTTTTTACCAGGGGCCAAAAACATTCAGTACTTC. The chain is built from TRBV7-8 and TRBJ2-4, with TRBD1 as a possible D gene (5 bases). This CDR3 comprises 15 residues. Trimming took 3 bases from V and 1 from J, leaving 10 bases between them. From germline, CDR1 is SGHVS and CDR2 FQNEAQ.

As for this clone: The junction departs from germline at one end; a sequencing error may be responsible. CDR3 bases: TGTTCCAGCAGCCCGGGTGCTTACGAGCAGTACTTC. Its protein product is CSSSPGAYEQYF. V is TRBV7-9 and J is TRBJ2-7, with D unresolved. This CDR3 comprises 12 residues. Germline CDR1 and CDR2: SEHNR and FQNEAQ (reference sequence).

In regard to this clone: The same CDR3 can be traced to other DNA sequences in this sample. The V gene is TRBV29-1, the J gene TRBJ2-1; the match to TRBD2 covers 9 bases. This CDR3 has 12 residues. Per germline, CDR1 SQVTM and CDR2 ANQGSEA. Losses at the gene ends were 6 bases for V and 7 bases for J; bases not matched to a gene: 4. CDR3 amino acids: CSVRLAGNEQFF. Here the CDR3 DNA reads TGCAGCGTAAGGCTAGCGGGAAATGAGCAGTTCTTC.

The chain uses TRBV21-1 and TRBJ2-5; TRBD2 is taken as the D call from the table, unchecked against the DNA. TRBV21-1 is given as a pseudogene. The CDR3 loop spans 15 amino acids. In DNA form, the CDR3 reads TGTGCCAGCGGCCCACTCTTTGACTACCAAGAGACCCAGTACTTC. It is translated as CASGPLFDYQETQYF.

This chain uses TRBV19 with TRBJ1-2; 7 nucleotides match TRBD1. Germline V lookup: CDR1 LNHDA, CDR2 SQIVND (reference sequence). After removal of 4 bases from V and 2 bases from J, the junction contained 4 bases not matched to a gene. The CDR3 loop spans 14 amino acids. The CDR3 DNA follows: TGTGCCAGTAGTACTGGGACAGTCAACTATGGCTACACCTTC. This sequence encodes CASSTGTVNYGYTF.

This rearrangement joins TRBV7-2 to TRBJ2-2, with 9 positions matching TRBD2. Germline V gene data show CDR1 as SGHTA and CDR2 as FQGNSA. The V segment lost 3 bases and the J segment 3 bases; nucleotides outside the gene matches: 8. CDR3 length equals 17 residues. CDR3 in amino acids: CASSFLAGGPYTGELFF. The DNA for the CDR3 is TGTGCCAGCAGCTTTCTGGCGGGAGGGCCCTACACCGGGGAGCTGTTTTTT.

V usage is TRBV6-1 and J usage is TRBJ2-1; 12 positions agree with TRBD2. The CDR3 sequence is 17 residues long. The germline V gene has CDR1 MNHNS and CDR2 SASEGT. J was trimmed by 7 bases and V by 4 bases; bases with no gene match: 11. The CDR3 loop reads CASSVPRLAGVTNEQFF. The CDR3 DNA is TGTGCCAGCAGTGTGCCACGACTAGCGGGAGTAACGAATGAGCAGTTCTTC.

This rearrangement joins TRBV30 to TRBJ2-1, with unresolved D. The CDR3 is 14 amino acids. The V end was cut by 2 bases, the J end by 0 bases, with 8 bases between. CDR1 and CDR2 (germline): GTSNPN, SVGIG (reference sequence). The CDR3: CAWSSHNSYNEQFF. DNA for the CDR3: TGTGCCTGGAGTAGCCATAACTCCTACAATGAGCAGTTCTTC.

The chain uses TRBV4-2 and TRBJ2-7, with TRBD1 as a possible D gene (6 bases). V dropped 1 base and J dropped 2 bases, with 6 bases sitting between them. The CDR3 consists of 13 residues. Looked up from germline, CDR1 is LGHNA and CDR2 is YNFKEQ. The CDR3 coding sequence is TGTGCCAGCAGCCAAGGACAGGCCTACGAGCAGTACTTC. This encodes CASSQGQAYEQYF.

V and J are TRBV15 and TRBJ2-2, with D maybe TRBD1 (6 bases). The CDR3 extends over 17 amino acids. V shed 0 bases and J shed 2 bases, with 13 bases lying between them. Germline-derived CDR1 and CDR2 are LNHNV and YYDKDF (reference sequence). The CDR3 DNA follows: TGTGCCACCAGCAGAGATCCGTTCAGGGGAAACACCGGGGAGCTGTTTTTT. Its protein is CATSRDPFRGNTGELFF.

This clone was seen only once. The rearrangement joins TRBV5-4 to TRBJ2-7; D remains ambiguous. V was pared by 4 bases and J by 0 bases, with 14 bases between. The V gene's germline CDR1 is SGHNT and CDR2 YYREEE (reference sequence). The CDR3 contains 15 residues. Here the CDR3 DNA reads TGTGCCAGCAGCCGATTTAGTGCTCCCTCCTACGAGCAGTACTTC. Encoded protein: CASSRFSAPSYEQYF.

This clone was seen only a few times. The chain recombines TRBV7-2 with TRBJ2-1; D gene uncertain. Germline lookup yields CDR1 SGHTA and CDR2 FQGNSA. This CDR3 is 13 amino acids long. Trimming stripped 11 bases from V and 8 bases from J, with 19 bases between. The CDR3 DNA sequence: TGTGCCGTCCAAAAGGAGACTGTCGATGAGCAGTTCTTC. Translated, it gives CAVQKETVDEQFF.

The chain combines TRBV10-3 with TRBJ2-2; TRBD1 aligns across 7 bases. Germline V gene data show CDR1 as ENHRY and CDR2 as SYGVKD. V gave up 4 bases and J gave up 0 bases; unmatched junction bases: 2. The CDR3 is 15 residues long. In nucleotides, the CDR3 is TGTGCCATCAGTGCAGGGACAGCGAACACCGGGGAGCTGTTTTTT. It is translated as CAISAGTANTGELFF.

The chain joins TRBV5-4 to TRBJ2-1; TRBD1 agrees at 8 bases. V shed 0 bases and J 3 bases; nucleotides not matched to a gene: 2. The germline V gene has CDR1 SGHNT and CDR2 YYREEE (reference sequence). The CDR3 is 15 residues long. Here the CDR3 DNA reads TGTGCCAGCAGCTTGGGGACAGGGTTCTACAATGAGCAGTTCTTC. This translates into CASSLGTGFYNEQFF.

DNA of the CDR3: TGTGCCAGCAGTGGGACTAGCGGAGTACACAATGAGCAGTTCTTC. This sequence encodes CASSGTSGVHNEQFF. J is TRBJ2-1 and V is TRBV2, with 10 bases lining up with TRBD2. After removal of 4 bases from V and 5 bases from J, the junction contained 5 bases not matched to a gene. The CDR3 consists of 15 residues. Per the germline V gene, CDR1 is SNHLY and CDR2 is FYNNEI.

V gene TRBV19 combines with J gene TRBJ2-3; TRBD1 might be the D (6 bases). CDR1 LNHDA and CDR2 SQIVND come from the germline V gene (reference sequence). CDR3 length equals 14 residues. Trimming removed 9 bases from V and 1 base from J, with 14 bases in between. The CDR3 loop is CASGQSARTDTQYF. Written as DNA, the CDR3 is TGTGCCAGCGGACAGTCCGCGCGCACAGATACGCAGTATTTT.

The chain links TRBV5-4 to TRBJ2-7; 7 positions match TRBD1. The CDR3 runs to 16 residues. CDR1 is SGHNT, CDR2 YYREEE, per germline (reference sequence). Unmatched junction bases numbered 6, after V lost 0 bases and J lost 0 bases. Here the CDR3 reads CASSLGPDRSSYEQYF. CDR3 nucleotide sequence: TGTGCCAGCAGCTTGGGTCCGGACAGGAGCTCCTACGAGCAGTACTTC. Filled out from reference TRBV5-4 and TRBJ2-7, the complete variable domain reads ETGVTQSPTHLIKTRGQQVTLRCSSQSGHNTVSWYQQALGQGPQFIFQYYREEENGRGNFPPRFSGLQFPNYSSELNVNALELDDSALYLCASSLGPDRSSYEQYFGPGTRLTVT.

The chain uses TRBV28 and TRBJ2-6; 10 positions match TRBD2. In germline, CDR1 is MDHEN, CDR2 SYDVKM. The ends lost 7 bases at V and 4 bases at J; junction bases unmatched: 4. CDR3 size: 15 residues. The CDR3 DNA reads TGTGCCAGCACTACTAGCGGGGCCGGGGCCAACGTCCTGACTTTC. Its protein is CASTTSGAGANVLTF. Full variable domain (remainder filled in from reference TRBV28 and TRBJ2-6): DVKVTQSSRYLVKRTGEKVFLECVQDMDHENMFWYRQDPGLGLRLIYFSYDVKMKEKGDIPEGYSVSREKKERFSLILESASTNQTSMYLCASTTSGAGANVLTFGAGSRLTVL.

The chain recombines TRBV6-6 with TRBJ2-7, with 9 bases lining up with TRBD2. CDR1 is MNHNY, CDR2 SVGAGI, per germline (reference sequence). The CDR3 totals 16 residues. The V segment lost 2 bases and the J segment 3 bases; nucleotides outside the gene matches: 8. CDR3 nucleotides: TGTGCCAGCAGTTACGTCCGACTAGCGGATAACTACGAGCAGTACTTC. Translating it yields CASSYVRLADNYEQYF.

This rearrangement joins TRBV11-1 to TRBJ2-5, with a weak D call TRBD2 (5 bases). Germline CDR1 and CDR2: SGHAT and FQDESV (reference sequence). The V gene lost 1 base and the J gene lost 4 bases, with 10 bases spanning the gap. CDR3 length equals 14 residues. CDR3 loop: CASSLVPEAETQYF. The CDR3, as DNA: TGTGCCAGCAGCTTAGTCCCGGAGGCAGAGACCCAGTACTTC.

This rearrangement joins TRBV19 to TRBJ2-5; D ambiguous. Near its end, the DNA agrees better with TRBJ2-7, so the J call may be wrong. CDR1 and CDR2 (germline): LNHDA, SQIVND (reference sequence). The CDR3 is 13 residues long. The CDR3 is CASSILVGNEQYF. In DNA, the CDR3 is TGTGCCAGTAGTATCCTAGTTGGCAACGAGCAGTACTTC.